This T cell receptor (beta chain) was captured by sequencing in a study of T cell repertoires in Merkel cell carcinoma (dated by TCRdb to between 2018 and 2020). Some background on the complete study: Patients who had received intralesional immunotherapy or systemic immune checkpoint blockade prior to the biopsy were excluded. MCPyV-specific clonotypes were first defined by tetramer sorting, cloning and paired TCR sequencing of expanded tumor-infiltrating lymphocytes. To be included, a participant needed a diagnosis of MCPyV-positive Merkel cell carcinoma and tumor-infiltrating lymphocytes that had been successfully expanded in vitro.

Sequences WNHNN (CDR1) and SYGVQD (CDR2) are obtained from the germline V gene (reference sequence). Including the terminal cysteine and phenylalanine, the CDR3 comprises 16 residues. The retained sequence is limited to the CDR3, 48 bases, with the frame set at the first base. At the junction V is shortened by 3 bases and J by 3 bases, with 15 bases in between. TRB CDR3 sequencing and data processing of tumor genomic DNA were performed with the immunoSEQ assay. TCRdb re-hosts the immuneACCESS table, in-frame sequences only. Its copies lack some clones; in the studies checked, an unresolved V gene accounts for under half of them, and the cause for the rest is not known. The sample has 12,000 to 15,000 clones on record, around four fifths of them singletons. The top ten clones comprise approximately 17% of the sample. There are a few counts of this clone. This clone's antigen is unknown. Nothing much larger sits one base from this clone, and base qualities are not available.

Every study subject tested positive for serum antibodies to T-antigen and had biopsy-confirmed Merkel cell carcinoma that was MCPyV-positive. Genomic DNA was extracted from over five adjacent 10-micron frozen tumor sections without cell sorting or culture. About 5 x 5 x 5 mm of tumor biopsy tissue was frozen in optimal cutting temperature compound. Hematoxylin and eosin scout sections confirmed abundant Merkel cell carcinoma and infiltrating cells in the frozen biopsy. Here is what the overall study found, with its caveats: No normal tissue biopsies were studied.

Input material: tumor tissue. The chain uses TRBV10-1 and TRBJ1-3; 6 matching bases give a weak D call of TRBD1. The sequence came from an adult with Merkel cell carcinoma. The nucleotide sequence is TGCGCCAGCAGTGACTCACCCGGGGGCGGTGGAAACACCATATATTTT. Protein translation: CASSDSPGGGGNTIYF.